One and the same sample provided the 20 T cell receptor beta chains below, sequenced in a study of blood T cell repertoires in COVID-19. This table comes from immunoSEQ multiplex PCR, and its TCRdb copy is limited to in-frame clones, with some not included. The sample has some 80,000 clones; just over 85% are singletons. The sequenced material came from peripheral blood. Receptor source: a woman of 80 years or more in a cohort sampled during active or convalescent COVID-19.

The chain combines TRBV4-1 with TRBJ2-2, with D unclear. Per germline, CDR1 MGHRA and CDR2 YSYEKL. V was pared by 4 bases and J by 5 bases, with 11 bases between. The CDR3 extends over 14 amino acids. CDR3 in DNA: TGCGCCAGCAGCCTCCCTCTGCGGACCGGGGAGCTGTTTTTT. Its protein is CASSLPLRTGELFF.

The chain combines TRBV9 with TRBJ2-3; a possible D gene is TRBD2 (6 bases). The CDR3 has 15 amino acids. The germline V gene has CDR1 SGDLS and CDR2 YYNGEE. V was pared by 4 bases and J by 5 bases, with 17 bases between. This chain's CDR3 is CASSPAGQEIDTQYF. The CDR3 DNA follows: TGTGCCAGCAGCCCCGCGGGGCAGGAGATAGATACGCAGTATTTT.

The rearrangement uses TRBV5-1 and TRBJ2-1; D might be TRBD2 (5 bases). The germline V gene has CDR1 SGHRS and CDR2 YFSETQ. The CDR3 contains 16 residues. V was pared by 0 bases and J by 4 bases, with 14 bases between. CDR3: CASSLDEGVGYNEQFF. The CDR3 DNA reads as TGCGCCAGCAGCTTGGATGAGGGAGTTGGGTACAATGAGCAGTTCTTC.

The gene calls are TRBV21-1 and TRBJ2-7; the listed D gene, TRBD2, was not tested against the DNA. TRBV21-1 is a documented pseudogene. This CDR3 region has 19 residues. CDR3 protein: CASSKGIRMGLAGIYEQYF. In DNA, the CDR3 is TGTGCCAGCAGCAAAGGAATTAGGATGGGACTAGCGGGAATCTACGAGCAGTACTTC.

Only one count was recorded for this clone. The gene calls are TRBV6-5 and TRBJ1-5; D is unclear. Trimming left V 11 bases short and J 0 bases short, with 11 bases between. The CDR3 loop spans 13 amino acids. Germline loops: CDR1 MNHEY, CDR2 SVGAGI. CDR3 coding DNA: TGTGCCTTGGGAGGTTTTAGCAATCAGCCCCAGCATTTT. Protein: CALGGFSNQPQHF.

This chain uses TRBV29-1 with TRBJ1-2; no clear D gene. This CDR3 spans 14 amino acids. Germline lookup yields CDR1 SQVTM and CDR2 ANQGSEA. V dropped 0 bases and J dropped 0 bases, with 8 bases sitting between them. For the CDR3, the DNA is TGCAGCGTTGAAGAGGTCGTAGCTAACTATGGCTACACCTTC. This encodes CSVEEVVANYGYTF. The full variable domain, completed using reference TRBV29-1 and TRBJ1-2, is SAVISQKPSRDICQRGTSLTIQCQVDSQVTMMFWYRQQPGQSLTLIATANQGSEATYESGFVIDKFPISRPNLTFSTLTVSNMSPEDSSIYLCSVEEVVANYGYTFGSGTRLTVV.

This clone was detected a few times. The genes are TRBV2 and TRBJ2-1; 8 positions match TRBD2. V was pared by 6 bases and J by 0 bases, with 7 bases of the junction left unmatched. The CDR3 is 16 residues long. Per the germline V gene, CDR1 is SNHLY and CDR2 is FYNNEI. The DNA of the CDR3 is TGTGCCAGCAGAGGGACTAGGTTAAGCTCCTACAATGAGCAGTTCTTC. Protein product: CASRGTRLSSYNEQFF. Full variable domain (remainder filled in from reference TRBV2 and TRBJ2-1): EPEVTQTPSHQVTQMGQEVILRCVPISNHLYFYWYRQILGQKVEFLVSFYNNEISEKSEIFDDQFSVERPDGSNFTLKIRSTKLEDSAMYFCASRGTRLSSYNEQFFGPGTRLTVL.

The CDR3 sequence: CASSRRTGSLNTEAFF. The CDR3 bases are TGCGCCAGCAGCCGGCGGACAGGGTCGTTGAACACTGAAGCTTTCTTT. This chain joins TRBV5-1 and TRBJ1-1; 8 bases agree with TRBD1. Germline V gene data show CDR1 as SGHRS and CDR2 as YFSETQ. The V segment lost 4 bases and the J segment 0 bases; nucleotides outside the gene matches: 8. This CDR3 comprises 16 residues.

This chain links TRBV5-1 with TRBJ2-7; 8 bases align to TRBD1. In germline, CDR1 is SGHRS, CDR2 YFSETQ. V trimming: 4 bases; J trimming: 3 bases; junction bases outside the gene matches: 9. The CDR3 has 15 amino acids. CDR3 sequence: CASSLGQAKHYEQYV. The DNA for the CDR3 is TGCGCCAGCAGCCTGGGACAGGCGAAGCACTACGAGCAGTACGTC.

The J gene is TRBJ1-1, the V gene TRBV11-2; 9 nucleotides match TRBD1. The CDR3 is made up of 15 amino acids. V was pared by 5 bases and J by 4 bases, with 8 bases of the junction left unmatched. Germline V gene lookup returns CDR1 SGHAT and CDR2 FQNNGV. The CDR3 loop is CASSPATGGSTEAFF. Here the CDR3 DNA reads TGTGCCAGCAGCCCGGCCACAGGGGGCAGCACTGAAGCTTTCTTT.

The chain combines TRBV12-3 or TRBV12-4 with TRBJ2-5, with D tentatively TRBD2 (6 bases). The CDR3 covers 12 residues. The V end was cut by 4 bases, the J end by 7 bases, with 10 bases between. The CDR3 here is CASSYRAGTQYF. CDR3 DNA: TGTGCCAGCAGTTACCGAGCGGGGACCCAGTACTTC.

CDR3 sequence (DNA): TGTGCCAGCAGCGTAGACAGCGGGGGGGCCCCAGATACGCAGTATTTT. This sequence encodes CASSVDSGGAPDTQYF. The genes are TRBV9 and TRBJ2-3; 10 bases agree with TRBD2. The germline gives CDR1 SGDLS, CDR2 YYNGEE. V trimming: 0 bases; J trimming: 4 bases; junction bases outside the gene matches: 5. CDR3 length: 16 residues. Filled out from reference TRBV9 and TRBJ2-3, the complete variable domain reads DSGVTQTPKHLITATGQRVTLRCSPRSGDLSVYWYQQSLDQGLQFLIQYYNGEERAKGNILERFSAQQFPDLHSELNLSSLELGDSALYFCASSVDSGGAPDTQYFGPGTRLTVL.

The chain couples TRBV24-1 to TRBJ1-1; 8 nucleotides align to TRBD1. This CDR3 is 15 amino acids long. Germline-derived CDR1 and CDR2 are KGHDR and SFDVKD. Unmatched junction bases numbered 7, after V lost 4 bases and J lost 4 bases. The CDR3 protein is CATSETGQGSTEAFF. CDR3 nucleotides: TGTGCCACCAGTGAAACAGGACAGGGAAGCACTGAAGCTTTCTTT.

The genes are TRBV5-5 and TRBJ1-3; D unclear. Trimming removed 0 bases at V and 0 bases at J, with 7 bases between. CDR1 is SGHKS, CDR2 YYEKEE, per germline (reference sequence). The length of the CDR3 is 15 residues. This CDR3 is CASSLGGASGNTIYF. CDR3 nucleotide sequence: TGTGCCAGCAGCTTGGGCGGAGCCTCTGGAAACACCATATATTTT.

This sequence joins TRBV5-6 and TRBJ1-1; a possible D gene is TRBD1 (5 bases). Trimming pared 4 bases from V and 3 bases from J, leaving 10 bases between. The CDR3 has 13 residues. Germline lookup yields CDR1 SGHDT and CDR2 YYEEEE. This CDR3 is CASSLRGDTEAFF. Here the CDR3 DNA reads TGTGCCAGCAGCCTAAGGGGCGACACTGAAGCTTTCTTT.

The table lists this clone with many counts. The gene calls are TRBV19 and TRBJ2-1, with 7 bases matching TRBD2. The CDR3 runs to 13 residues. Germline loops: CDR1 LNHDA, CDR2 SQIVND (reference sequence). The ends lost 6 bases at V and 4 bases at J; junction bases unmatched: 3. The CDR3 protein is CASSGRFYNEQFF. As DNA, the CDR3 is TGTGCCAGTAGCGGGAGGTTTTACAATGAGCAGTTCTTC.

This sequence joins TRBV5-4 and TRBJ1-2, with 8 bases that match TRBD1. Germline values: CDR1 SGHNT, CDR2 YYREEE (reference sequence). The CDR3 runs 16 residues. J gave up 3 bases and V 4 bases, and 11 bases lay outside the gene matches. The CDR3 bases are TGTGCCAGCAGCCCTGGCCAGGGGGCGGCACACTATGGCTACACCTTC. It is translated as CASSPGQGAAHYGYTF.

This rearrangement joins TRBV7-9 to TRBJ2-3, with TRBD2 matching 8 bases. CDR1 is SEHNR, CDR2 FQNEAQ, per germline (reference sequence). The V gene end was trimmed by 5 bases and the J gene end by 4 bases; junction bases not matched to a gene: 5. The CDR3 is made up of 14 amino acids. In DNA, the CDR3 is TGTGCCAGCAGCCCGGGACTAGGGGCAGATACGCAGTATTTT. Translated, it gives CASSPGLGADTQYF. Based on the CDR3 plus reference TRBV7-9 and TRBJ2-3, the full variable domain is DTGVSQNPRHKITKRGQNVTFRCDPISEHNRLYWYRQTLGQGPEFLTYFQNEAQLEKSRLLSDRFSAERPKGSFSTLEIQRTEQGDSAMYLCASSPGLGADTQYFGPGTRLTVL.

This chain uses TRBV9 with TRBJ1-1, with D hard to call. V was cut by 3 bases and J by 0 bases, with 12 bases left in between. The CDR3 is 15 residues long. In germline, CDR1 is SGDLS, CDR2 YYNGEE. Written as DNA, the CDR3 is TGTGCCAGCAGCGCCGGACTGGTCATGAACACTGAAGCTTTCTTT. Translation gives CASSAGLVMNTEAFF.

This rearrangement joins TRBV4-1 to TRBJ1-6, with 10 bases fitting TRBD1. Germline CDR1 MGHRA, CDR2 YSYEKL. The CDR3 is 17 residues long. The V gene end was trimmed by 0 bases and the J gene end by 14 bases; junction bases not matched to a gene: 13. CDR3 DNA: TGCGCCAGCAGCCAAGATCTCGGGACAGGGGTCTTTAGGGCCCTCCACTTT. As protein: CASSQDLGTGVFRALHF.